The 9 T cell receptor beta chains listed next were all sequenced from one sample in a study of control samples from healthy donors and cancer patients (dated by TCRdb to about 2020). Library prep was done by the immunoSEQ multiplex PCR assay. TCRdb mirrors the immuneACCESS table, restricted to in-frame sequences. Some clones are absent from its copies; in checked studies, under half trace to an unresolved V gene, and the reason for the others is unknown. This sample gives some 120,000 clones in total; about nine tenths of them show up just once. The ten largest clones capture 7% to 10% of the sample. The sample consisted of blood. Receptors were obtained from a man aged 40-49 years in good health.

The chain combines TRBV15 with TRBJ2-5; D is unclear. The CDR3 covers 13 residues. Germline CDR1 reads LNHNV; CDR2 reads YYDKDF (reference sequence). The germline V and J ends were trimmed by 3 bases and 3 bases, with 8 bases remaining between them. This chain's CDR3 is CATSRGREETQYF. In DNA form, the CDR3 reads TGTGCCACCAGCAGGGGCAGAGAAGAGACCCAGTACTTC.

The rearrangement uses TRBV7-9 and TRBJ1-1; no firm D call. The CDR3 length is 13 residues. The V end lost 5 bases, the J end lost 4 bases, and 11 bases lay between the germline ends. Germline CDR1 and CDR2: SEHNR and FQNEAQ (reference sequence). CDR3 coding DNA: TGTGCCAGCAGCCGGAAGGTGGGCACTGAAGCTTTCTTT. Amino acid sequence: CASSRKVGTEAFF. The full variable domain, completed using reference TRBV7-9 and TRBJ1-1, is DTGVSQNPRHKITKRGQNVTFRCDPISEHNRLYWYRQTLGQGPEFLTYFQNEAQLEKSRLLSDRFSAERPKGSFSTLEIQRTEQGDSAMYLCASSRKVGTEAFFGQGTRLTVV.

The rearrangement uses TRBV6-2 or TRBV6-3 and TRBJ1-2; D ambiguous. Looked up from germline, CDR1 is MNHEY and CDR2 is SVGEGT. Trimming cost V 5 bases and J 0 bases, with 4 bases left between them. The CDR3 contains 12 residues. DNA of the CDR3: TGTGCCAGCAGTCCGCCTAACTATGGCTACACCTTC. The encoded protein is CASSPPNYGYTF.

V usage is TRBV11-3 and J usage is TRBJ2-3, with 13 positions matching TRBD2. The J segment lost 6 bases and the V segment lost 5 bases, leaving 5 bases of the junction unmatched. Germline-derived CDR1 and CDR2 are SGHNT and YENEEA. The length of the CDR3 is 15 residues. The CDR3 coding sequence is TGTGCCAGCAGCGGAAGACTAGCGGGGGGCGATACGCAGTATTTT. This sequence encodes CASSGRLAGGDTQYF. The whole variable domain, filled in from reference TRBV11-3 and TRBJ2-3, reads EAGVVQSPRYKIIEKKQPVAFWCNPISGHNTLYWYLQNLGQGPELLIRYENEEAVDDSQLPKDRFSAERLKGVDSTLKIQPAELGDSAVYLCASSGRLAGGDTQYFGPGTRLTVL.

The chain couples TRBV7-2 to TRBJ2-5; TRBD2 agrees at 11 bases. J was trimmed by 5 bases and V by 5 bases; bases with no gene match: 10. This CDR3 region has 16 residues. Per the germline V gene, CDR1 is SGHTA and CDR2 is FQGNSA. Here the CDR3 reads CASSISGGAPGETQYF. The CDR3 nucleotides are TGTGCCAGCAGCATTAGCGGGGGGGCCCCCGGGGAGACCCAGTACTTC.

The chain joins TRBV5-8 to TRBJ2-2, with D perhaps TRBD1 or TRBD2 (6 bases each). This CDR3 spans 17 amino acids. CDR1 and CDR2 from the germline V gene are SGHTS and YDEGEE. The V gene lost 5 bases and the J gene lost 4 bases, with 21 bases spanning the gap. DNA of the CDR3: TGTGCCAGCAGTTTGCTACCGTGGACAGCGGGCACCGGGGAGCTGTTTTTT. Translated, it gives CASSLLPWTAGTGELFF.

The V gene is TRBV6-2 or TRBV6-3, the J gene TRBJ2-5; TRBD2 is a possible D gene (6 bases). This CDR3 is built from 14 residues. Germline V gene sequence: CDR1 MNHEY, CDR2 SVGEGT. V dropped 5 bases and J dropped 2 bases, with 12 bases sitting between them. The CDR3 here is CASSPGTLQETQYF. As DNA, the CDR3 is TGTGCCAGCAGTCCCGGGACTCTACAAGAGACCCAGTACTTC.

V and J are TRBV7-9 and TRBJ2-5, with 7 bases identical to TRBD1. The CDR3 spans 17 residues. With 4 bases clipped from V and 5 bases from J, the junction kept 16 bases outside the gene matches. Germline V gene lookup returns CDR1 SEHNR and CDR2 FQNEAQ (reference sequence). The chain's CDR3 is CASSSGYRQGSGETQYF. In nucleotides, the CDR3 is TGTGCCAGCAGCTCCGGATACCGACAGGGCTCGGGGGAGACCCAGTACTTC.

The chain is built from TRBV25-1 and TRBJ2-7, with D perhaps matching TRBD2 (5 bases). Germline V gene lookup returns CDR1 MGHDK and CDR2 SYGVNS. V was cut by 7 bases and J by 1 base, with 17 bases left in between. The CDR3 is 15 amino acids. The DNA for the CDR3 is TGTGCCAGCACCGGAAAGGGAGTGCCATCCTACGAGCAGTACTTC. This encodes CASTGKGVPSYEQYF.